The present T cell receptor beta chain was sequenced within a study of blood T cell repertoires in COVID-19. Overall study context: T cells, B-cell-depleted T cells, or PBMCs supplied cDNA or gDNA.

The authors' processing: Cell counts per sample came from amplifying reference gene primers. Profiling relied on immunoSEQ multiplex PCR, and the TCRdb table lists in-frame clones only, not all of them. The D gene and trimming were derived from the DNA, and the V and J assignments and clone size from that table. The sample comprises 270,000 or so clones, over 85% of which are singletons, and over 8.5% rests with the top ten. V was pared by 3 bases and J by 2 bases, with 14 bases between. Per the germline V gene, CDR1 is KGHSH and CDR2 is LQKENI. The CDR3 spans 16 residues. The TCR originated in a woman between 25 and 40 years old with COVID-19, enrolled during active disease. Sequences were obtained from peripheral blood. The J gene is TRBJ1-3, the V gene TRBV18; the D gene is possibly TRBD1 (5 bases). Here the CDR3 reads CASSPGGDLTGNTIYF. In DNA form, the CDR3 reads TGTGCCAGCTCACCTGGAGGGGATCTTACTGGAAACACCATATATTTT.